This entry lists 20 T cell receptor beta chains sequenced from one sample in a study of blood T cell repertoires in COVID-19. Produced via immunoSEQ multiplex PCR; TCRdb's table is partial and in-frame only. This table holds about 480,000 clones, about nine tenths found once. The sample taken for sequencing was PBMCs or T cells enriched from blood (not recorded which). Source of these receptors: a woman aged 55-69 years who had recovered from COVID-19.

The chain employs TRBV5-1 and TRBJ1-4, with D tentatively TRBD1 (6 bases). CDR1 and CDR2 from the germline V gene are SGHRS and YFSETQ. This CDR3 is built from 14 residues. Trimming shortened V by 5 bases and J by 5 bases, and 13 bases separated the two germline ends. The CDR3 nucleotides are TGCGCCAGCAGGCAGGGGTCCTGGAATGAAAAACTGTTTTTT. Protein: CASRQGSWNEKLFF.

The chain joins TRBV18 to TRBJ2-3; weak D call: TRBD2 (6 bases). Germline V gene data show CDR1 as KGHSH and CDR2 as LQKENI. The germline V and J ends were trimmed by 2 bases and 4 bases, with 13 bases remaining between them. This CDR3 comprises 15 residues. This CDR3 reads CASSPGRGEADTQYF. The DNA of the CDR3 is TGTGCCAGCTCACCAGGACGCGGGGAGGCAGATACGCAGTATTTT.

V usage is TRBV18 and J usage is TRBJ1-1; TRBD1 matches at 8 bases. Trimming at V came to 5 bases and at J to 4 bases, leaving 12 bases not matched to a gene. Per the germline V gene, CDR1 is KGHSH and CDR2 is LQKENI. The CDR3 has 16 residues. The CDR3 loop reads CASSTGQGSLGTEAFF. CDR3 DNA sequence: TGTGCCAGCTCAACCGGACAGGGAAGTCTGGGCACTGAAGCTTTCTTT. The whole variable domain, remainder taken from reference TRBV18 and TRBJ1-1, is NAGVMQNPRHLVRRRGQEARLRCSPMKGHSHVYWYRQLPEEGLKFMVYLQKENIIDESGMPKERFSAEFPKEGPSILRIQQVVRGDSAAYFCASSTGQGSLGTEAFFGQGTRLTVV.

The chain has TRBV30 and TRBJ1-2; 9 bases fit TRBD1. CDR1 is GTSNPN, CDR2 SVGIG, per germline (reference sequence). CDR3 length: 13 residues. V lost 5 bases to trimming and J lost 3 bases; unmatched junction nucleotides: 4. CDR3 sequence: CAWWDRVDYGYTF. The DNA for the CDR3 is TGTGCCTGGTGGGACAGGGTAGACTATGGCTACACCTTC.

The chain recombines TRBV2 with TRBJ1-2; 7 bases align to TRBD1. Germline CDR1 reads SNHLY; CDR2 reads FYNNEI. CDR3 length: 15 residues. CDR3 coding DNA: TGTGCTACCAGGGGGGCCCCTCCCTCTCTCTATGGCTACACCTTC. Its translation: CATRGAPPSLYGYTF.

This chain joins TRBV5-4 and TRBJ1-3; D remains unclear. Trimming left V 1 base short and J 0 bases short, with 11 bases between. Germline V CDR1 and CDR2: SGHNT, YYREEE (reference sequence). The length of the CDR3 is 16 residues. Here the CDR3 reads CASSLRNTVSGNTIYF. CDR3 in DNA: TGTGCCAGCAGCTTGCGAAACACAGTCTCTGGAAACACCATATATTTT.

V gene TRBV27 combines with J gene TRBJ2-7, with 7 bases identical to TRBD2. This CDR3 spans 13 amino acids. The germline gives CDR1 MNHEY, CDR2 SMNVEV (reference sequence). J was trimmed by 5 bases and V by 3 bases; bases with no gene match: 4. CDR3 region: CASSLTSYHEQYV. Here the CDR3 DNA reads TGTGCCAGCAGTTTGACTAGCTACCACGAGCAGTACGTC.

The chain couples TRBV9 to TRBJ2-1; D perhaps matches TRBD2 (6 bases). CDR3 length equals 16 residues. V lost 0 bases and J 2 bases, leaving 12 bases between the germline ends. Germline CDR1 SGDLS, CDR2 YYNGEE. CDR3 loop: CASSVVGRGTYNEQFF. In nucleotides, the CDR3 is TGTGCCAGCAGCGTAGTCGGTCGGGGGACCTACAATGAGCAGTTCTTC.

This clone was seen once. The same CDR3 is also encoded by other DNA sequences in this sample. V gene TRBV6-5 combines with J gene TRBJ2-5; D not certain. The V gene's germline CDR1 is MNHEY and CDR2 SVGAGI. The CDR3 has 12 residues. Trimming shortened V by 0 bases and J by 4 bases, and 3 bases separated the two germline ends. DNA of the CDR3: TGTGCCAGCAGTTACTCGCGAGAGACCCAGTACTTC. This codes for CASSYSRETQYF.

The chain recombines TRBV10-3 with TRBJ1-1; 7 positions agree with TRBD1. Trimming removed 8 bases from V and 6 bases from J; junction bases left unmatched: 15. The CDR3 sequence is 15 residues long. Germline CDR1 ENHRY, CDR2 SYGVKD. The CDR3: CAIGQAPSLTAEAFF. The CDR3 bases are TGTGCCATCGGACAGGCCCCGTCTCTTACGGCTGAAGCTTTCTTT.

J is TRBJ2-3 and V is TRBV3-1 (or the pseudogene TRBV3-2); 10 nucleotides match TRBD2. V lost 4 bases, J lost 3 bases, and 4 bases stayed unmatched. CDR1 and CDR2 from the germline V gene are LGHDT and YNNKEL (reference sequence). This CDR3 is built from 15 residues. CDR3 bases: TGTGCCAGCAGCCCTACTAGCGGGACAACAGATACGCAGTATTTT. Its protein product is CASSPTSGTTDTQYF.

The V and J genes are TRBV19 and TRBJ1-3, with D perhaps matching TRBD1 (5 bases). The ends were cut back, 3 bases at V and 4 bases at J, with 13 bases in the middle. Per germline, CDR1 LNHDA and CDR2 SQIVND (reference sequence). CDR3 length: 15 residues. DNA of the CDR3: TGTGCCAGTAGTATCGGGGGGACGGCCGGAAACACCATATATTTT. This translates into CASSIGGTAGNTIYF. Complete variable domain (other parts from reference TRBV19 and TRBJ1-3): DGGITQSPKYLFRKEGQNVTLSCEQNLNHDAMYWYRQDPGQGLRLIYYSQIVNDFQKGDIAEGYSVSREKKESFPLTVTSAQKNPTAFYLCASSIGGTAGNTIYFGEGSWLTVV.

J is TRBJ1-5 and V is TRBV10-1, with D hard to call. The germline V gene has CDR1 WNHNN and CDR2 SYGVQD (reference sequence). V lost 8 bases and J 4 bases, leaving 3 bases between the germline ends. This CDR3 has 10 residues. This chain's CDR3 is CASPNQPQHF. The CDR3 DNA reads as TGCGCCAGCCCTAATCAGCCCCAGCATTTT.

V gene TRBV4-1 combines with J gene TRBJ1-5, with 7 bases matching TRBD1. V lost 5 bases to trimming and J lost 0 bases; unmatched junction nucleotides: 4. CDR1 is MGHRA, CDR2 YSYEKL, per germline. The CDR3 totals 15 residues. The CDR3 coding sequence is TGCGCCAGCAGCTCAGGGGGTTATAGCAATCAGCCCCAGCATTTT. Translated, it gives CASSSGGYSNQPQHF.

The chain uses TRBV2 and TRBJ2-2; unclear D gene. Germline CDR1 SNHLY, CDR2 FYNNEI. V was trimmed by 7 bases and J by 1 base, leaving 4 bases between them. This CDR3 is 12 amino acids long. In nucleotides, the CDR3 is TGTGCCAGCACCGGGAACACCGGGGAGCTGTTTTTT. Amino acid sequence: CASTGNTGELFF.

This chain uses TRBV10-3 with TRBJ1-4; perhaps TRBD1 as D (5 bases). From germline, CDR1 is ENHRY and CDR2 SYGVKD. V gave up 3 bases and J gave up 8 bases, with 19 bases separating them. The CDR3 is 16 residues long. The CDR3 DNA is TGTGCCATCAGTGACCCCCGGGGGACGGTGGGGGAAAAACTGTTTTTT. It yields the protein CAISDPRGTVGEKLFF.

This clone was observed a handful of times. CDR3 DNA sequence: TGCGCCAGCAGTCACAATTGGTACAGACAAGAGACCCAGTACTTC. This translates into CASSHNWYRQETQYF. This rearrangement joins TRBV5-1 to TRBJ2-5; D uncertain. Germline CDR1 reads SGHRS; CDR2 reads YFSETQ. The CDR3 is 15 amino acids. V dropped 5 bases and J dropped 2 bases, with 16 bases sitting between them.

The chain couples TRBV7-8 to TRBJ2-1, with 9 bases that match TRBD2. The V gene's germline CDR1 is SGHVS and CDR2 FQNEAQ. The CDR3 extends over 15 amino acids. After removal of 4 bases from V and 4 bases from J, the junction contained 5 bases not matched to a gene. For the CDR3, the DNA is TGTGCCAGCAGCTCTAGCGGGGCCGGTTACAATGAGCAGTTCTTC. This translates into CASSSSGAGYNEQFF.

The rearrangement links TRBV12-3 or TRBV12-4 to TRBJ1-1; 7 bases match TRBD1. The J segment lost 4 bases and the V segment lost 4 bases, leaving 3 bases of the junction unmatched. The CDR3 covers 13 residues. CDR3 in DNA: TGTGCCAGCAGTTACAGGGGTAGCACTGAAGCTTTCTTT. This encodes CASSYRGSTEAFF.

J is TRBJ2-1 and V is TRBV5-4, with a tentative D call TRBD1 (7 bases). The CDR3 totals 15 residues. Germline-derived CDR1 and CDR2 are SGHNT and YYREEE (reference sequence). V lost 2 bases to trimming and J lost 8 bases, with 17 bases between them. The DNA for the CDR3 is TGTGCCAGCAGCTTAGGAGGGGGCAACGTAGATGAGCAGTTCTTC. It is translated as CASSLGGGNVDEQFF.